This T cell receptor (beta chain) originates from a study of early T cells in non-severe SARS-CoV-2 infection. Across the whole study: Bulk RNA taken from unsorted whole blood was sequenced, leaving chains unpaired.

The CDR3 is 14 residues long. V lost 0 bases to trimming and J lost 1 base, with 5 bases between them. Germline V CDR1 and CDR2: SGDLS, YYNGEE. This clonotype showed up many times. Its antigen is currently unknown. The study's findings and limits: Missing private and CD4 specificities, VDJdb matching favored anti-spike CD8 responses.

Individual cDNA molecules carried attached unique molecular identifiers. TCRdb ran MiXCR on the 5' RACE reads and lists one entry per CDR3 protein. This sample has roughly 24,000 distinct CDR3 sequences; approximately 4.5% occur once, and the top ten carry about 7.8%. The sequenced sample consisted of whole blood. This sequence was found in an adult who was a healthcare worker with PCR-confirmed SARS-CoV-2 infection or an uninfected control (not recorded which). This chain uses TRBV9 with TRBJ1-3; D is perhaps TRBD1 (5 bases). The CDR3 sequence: CASSVAGSGNTIYF. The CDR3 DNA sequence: TGTGCCAGCAGCGTAGCAGGGTCTGGAAACACCATATATTTT.